This note documents a single T cell receptor beta chain sequence. The antigen remains unidentified. This sample is drawn from a study of radiotherapy plus CTLA-4 blockade in lung cancer. Whole-study context: Objective responses arose in 15% to 20% of patients, and over 25% experienced disease control. Whole-study findings and limits: After radiotherapy and ipilimumab, tumor-derived clones expanded in peripheral blood.

The assay was immunoSEQ multiplex PCR, and TCRdb's table has in-frame clones only and misses some. The sample lists under 55,000 clones, approximately 85% seen once, with roughly 3.3% in the top ten. The length of the CDR3 is 16 residues. V gave up 2 bases and J gave up 2 bases, with 15 bases separating them. Germline loops: CDR1 SGHTA, CDR2 FQGTGA. This rearrangement joins TRBV7-3 to TRBJ2-5, with D possibly being TRBD1 (6 bases). The source is a human donor with non-small cell lung cancer who had stable disease on radiotherapy plus ipilimumab. The sample consisted of peripheral blood, taken from a patient treated with radiotherapy plus ipilimumab. The CDR3 region has the DNA TGTGCCAGCAGCTTAGCCCCCCGTGGACAGCAAGAGACCCAGTACTTC. Protein: CASSLAPRGQQETQYF.